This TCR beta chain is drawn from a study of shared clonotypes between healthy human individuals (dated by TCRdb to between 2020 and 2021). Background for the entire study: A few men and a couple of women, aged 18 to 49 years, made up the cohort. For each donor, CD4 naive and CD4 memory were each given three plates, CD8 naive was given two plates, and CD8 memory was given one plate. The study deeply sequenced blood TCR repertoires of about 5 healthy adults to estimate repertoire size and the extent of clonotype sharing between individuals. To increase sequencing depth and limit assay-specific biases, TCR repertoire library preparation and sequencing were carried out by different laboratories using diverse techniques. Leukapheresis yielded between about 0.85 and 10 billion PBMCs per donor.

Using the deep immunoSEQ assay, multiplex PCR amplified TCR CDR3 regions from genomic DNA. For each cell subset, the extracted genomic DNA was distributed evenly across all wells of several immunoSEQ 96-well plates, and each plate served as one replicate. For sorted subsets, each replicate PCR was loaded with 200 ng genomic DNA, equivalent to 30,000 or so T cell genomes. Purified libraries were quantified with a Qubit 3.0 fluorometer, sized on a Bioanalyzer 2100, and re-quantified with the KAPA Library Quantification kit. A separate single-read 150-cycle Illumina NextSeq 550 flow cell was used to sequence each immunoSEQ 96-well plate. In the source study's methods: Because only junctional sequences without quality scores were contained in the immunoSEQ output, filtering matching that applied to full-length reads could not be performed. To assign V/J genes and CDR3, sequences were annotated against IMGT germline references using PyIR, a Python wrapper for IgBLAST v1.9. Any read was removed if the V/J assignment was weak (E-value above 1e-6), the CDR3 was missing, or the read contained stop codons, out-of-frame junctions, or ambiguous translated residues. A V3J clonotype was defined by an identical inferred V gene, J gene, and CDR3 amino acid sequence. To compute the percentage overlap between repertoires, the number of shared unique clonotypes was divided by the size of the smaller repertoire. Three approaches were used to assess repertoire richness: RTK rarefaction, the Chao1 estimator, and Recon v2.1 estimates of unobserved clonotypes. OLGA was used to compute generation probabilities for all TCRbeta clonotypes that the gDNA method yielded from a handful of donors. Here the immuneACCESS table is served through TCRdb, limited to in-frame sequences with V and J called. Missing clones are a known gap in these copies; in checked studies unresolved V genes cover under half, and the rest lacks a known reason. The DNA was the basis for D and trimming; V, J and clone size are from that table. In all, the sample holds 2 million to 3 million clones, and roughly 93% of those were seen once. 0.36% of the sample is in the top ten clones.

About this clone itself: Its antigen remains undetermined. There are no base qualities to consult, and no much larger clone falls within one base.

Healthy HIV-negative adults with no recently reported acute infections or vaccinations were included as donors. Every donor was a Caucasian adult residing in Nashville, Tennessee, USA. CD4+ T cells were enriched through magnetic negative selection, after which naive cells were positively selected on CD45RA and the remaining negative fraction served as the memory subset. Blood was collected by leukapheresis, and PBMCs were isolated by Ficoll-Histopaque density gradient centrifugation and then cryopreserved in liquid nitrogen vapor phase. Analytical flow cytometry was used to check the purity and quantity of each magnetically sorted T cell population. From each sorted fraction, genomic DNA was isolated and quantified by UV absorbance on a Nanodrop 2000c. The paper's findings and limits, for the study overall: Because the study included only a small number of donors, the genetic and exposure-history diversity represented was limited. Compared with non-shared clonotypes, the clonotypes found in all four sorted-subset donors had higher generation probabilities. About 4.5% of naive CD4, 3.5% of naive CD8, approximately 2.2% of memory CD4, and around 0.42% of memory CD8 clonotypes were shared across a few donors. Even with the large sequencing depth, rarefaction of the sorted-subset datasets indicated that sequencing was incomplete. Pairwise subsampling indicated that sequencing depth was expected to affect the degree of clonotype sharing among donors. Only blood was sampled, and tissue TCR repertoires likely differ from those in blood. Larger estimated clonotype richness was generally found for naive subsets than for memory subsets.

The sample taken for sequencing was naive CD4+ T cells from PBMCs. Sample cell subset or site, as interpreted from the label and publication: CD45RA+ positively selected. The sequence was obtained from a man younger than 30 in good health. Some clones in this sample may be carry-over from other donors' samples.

The sequenced DNA: TGTGCCAGCAGCTTAGGAGGGTGGGGTGAGCAGTTCTTC. It is translated as CASSLGGWGEQFF. The rearranged chain carries TRBV7-9 and TRBJ2-1; TRBD2 might be the D gene, on 5 matching bases. Trimming takes 1 base from V and 9 bases from J, and the germline ends sit 10 bases apart. The germline V gene encodes CDR1 SEHNR and CDR2 FQNEAQ (reference sequence). The CDR3 sequence holds 13 residues, the cysteine and phenylalanine included. The only DNA kept is the CDR3, 39 bases in frame from the first base.